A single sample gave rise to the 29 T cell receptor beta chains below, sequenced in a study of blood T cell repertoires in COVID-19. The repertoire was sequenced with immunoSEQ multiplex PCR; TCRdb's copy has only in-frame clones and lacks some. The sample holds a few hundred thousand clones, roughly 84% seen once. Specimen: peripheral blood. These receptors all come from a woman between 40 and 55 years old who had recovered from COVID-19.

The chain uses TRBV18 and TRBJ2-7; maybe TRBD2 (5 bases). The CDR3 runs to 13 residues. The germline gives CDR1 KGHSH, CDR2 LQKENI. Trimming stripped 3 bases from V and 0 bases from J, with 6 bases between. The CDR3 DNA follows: TGTGCCAGCTCACCGGGGAGCTCCTACGAGCAGTACTTC. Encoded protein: CASSPGSSYEQYF.

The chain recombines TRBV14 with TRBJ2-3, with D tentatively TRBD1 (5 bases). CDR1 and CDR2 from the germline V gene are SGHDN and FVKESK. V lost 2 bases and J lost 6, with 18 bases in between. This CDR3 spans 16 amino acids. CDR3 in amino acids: CASSQRPLDSRDTQYF. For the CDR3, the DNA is TGTGCCAGCAGCCAACGACCCCTTGACAGTCGGGATACGCAGTATTTT. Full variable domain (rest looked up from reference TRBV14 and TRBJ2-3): EAGVTQFPSHSVIEKGQTVTLRCDPISGHDNLYWYRRVMGKEIKFLLHFVKESKQDESGMPNNRFLAERTGGTYSTLKVQPAELEDSGVYFCASSQRPLDSRDTQYFGPGTRLTVL.

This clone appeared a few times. CDR3 nucleotides: TGTGCCAGCAGCTCTATATCAACAGGGAACACTGAAGCTTTCTTT. Its translation: CASSSISTGNTEAFF. The chain is built from TRBV7-9 and TRBJ1-1, with D perhaps TRBD1 (5 bases). From germline, CDR1 is SEHNR and CDR2 FQNEAQ (reference sequence). The CDR3 covers 15 residues. The V gene lost 4 bases and the J gene lost 1 base, with 13 bases spanning the gap.

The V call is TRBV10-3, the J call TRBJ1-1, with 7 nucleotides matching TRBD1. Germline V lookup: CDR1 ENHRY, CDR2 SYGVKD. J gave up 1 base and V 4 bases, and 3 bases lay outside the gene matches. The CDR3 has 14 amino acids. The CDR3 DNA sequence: TGTGCCATCAGTGGACAGGGCCCGAACACTGAAGCTTTCTTT. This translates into CAISGQGPNTEAFF.

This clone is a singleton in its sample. The CDR3, as DNA: TGTGCCACCCTAAGACAGGGAAGCACTGAAGCTTTCTTT. Its translation is CATLRQGSTEAFF. The chain carries TRBV2 and TRBJ1-1; 7 bases match TRBD1. CDR3 length: 13 amino acids. V was pared by 10 bases and J by 4 bases, with 9 bases of the junction left unmatched. Germline V gene lookup returns CDR1 SNHLY and CDR2 FYNNEI.

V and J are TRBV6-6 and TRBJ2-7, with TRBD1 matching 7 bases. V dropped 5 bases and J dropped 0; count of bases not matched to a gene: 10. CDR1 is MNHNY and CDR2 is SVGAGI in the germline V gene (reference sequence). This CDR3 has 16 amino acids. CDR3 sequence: CASSPPGQHNSYEQYF. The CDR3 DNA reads TGTGCCAGCAGTCCCCCGGGACAGCACAACTCCTACGAGCAGTACTTC.

The CDR3 here is CASSGDRASFTEAFF. The CDR3 DNA sequence: TGCGCCAGCAGCGGGGACAGGGCTTCGTTCACTGAAGCTTTCTTT. The rearrangement links TRBV5-1 to TRBJ1-1; 9 bases match TRBD1. The CDR3 sequence is 15 residues long. The V gene's germline CDR1 is SGHRS and CDR2 YFSETQ. Trimming removed 4 bases from V and 4 bases from J; junction bases left unmatched: 8.

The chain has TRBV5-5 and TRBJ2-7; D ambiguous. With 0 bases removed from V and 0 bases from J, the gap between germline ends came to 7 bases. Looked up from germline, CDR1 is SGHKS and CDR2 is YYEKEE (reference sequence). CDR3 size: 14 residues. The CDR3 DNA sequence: TGTGCCAGCAGCTTGGTGGGCTACTCCTACGAGCAGTACTTC. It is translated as CASSLVGYSYEQYF.

CDR3 amino acids: CASSSAYEQYF. DNA of the CDR3: TGTGCCAGCAGCTCAGCCTACGAGCAGTACTTC. This chain joins TRBV7-9 and TRBJ2-7; no reliable D call. V was pared by 4 bases and J by 2 bases, with 3 bases between. This CDR3 is 11 amino acids long. Germline CDR1 and CDR2: SEHNR and FQNEAQ (reference sequence).

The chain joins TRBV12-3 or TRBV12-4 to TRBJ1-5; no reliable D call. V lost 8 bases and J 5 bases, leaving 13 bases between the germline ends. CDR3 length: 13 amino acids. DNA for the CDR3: TGTGCCAGCGGACGATCGGGGTATCAGCCCCAGCATTTT. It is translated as CASGRSGYQPQHF.

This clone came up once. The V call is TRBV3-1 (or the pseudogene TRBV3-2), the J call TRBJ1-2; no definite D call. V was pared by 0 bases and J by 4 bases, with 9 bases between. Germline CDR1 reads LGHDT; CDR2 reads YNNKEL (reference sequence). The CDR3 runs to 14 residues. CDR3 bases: TGTGCCAGCAGCCAAGAGTGGGCCCGCTATGGCTACACCTTC. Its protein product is CASSQEWARYGYTF.

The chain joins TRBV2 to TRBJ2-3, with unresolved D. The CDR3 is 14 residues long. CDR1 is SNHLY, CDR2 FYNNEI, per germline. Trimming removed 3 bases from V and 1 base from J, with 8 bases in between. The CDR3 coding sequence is TGTGCCAGCAGTGATGGAGCCGGCACAGATACGCAGTATTTT. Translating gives CASSDGAGTDTQYF.

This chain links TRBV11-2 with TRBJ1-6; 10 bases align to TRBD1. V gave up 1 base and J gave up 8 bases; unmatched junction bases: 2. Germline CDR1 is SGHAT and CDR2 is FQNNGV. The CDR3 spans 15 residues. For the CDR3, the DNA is TGTGCCAGCAGCTTAGGACAGGGGGCCTATTCACCCCTCCACTTT. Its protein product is CASSLGQGAYSPLHF. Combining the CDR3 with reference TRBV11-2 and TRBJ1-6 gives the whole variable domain EAGVAQSPRYKIIEKRQSVAFWCNPISGHATLYWYQQILGQGPKLLIQFQNNGVVDDSQLPKDRFSAERLKGVDSTLKIQPAKLEDSAVYLCASSLGQGAYSPLHFGNGTRLTVT.

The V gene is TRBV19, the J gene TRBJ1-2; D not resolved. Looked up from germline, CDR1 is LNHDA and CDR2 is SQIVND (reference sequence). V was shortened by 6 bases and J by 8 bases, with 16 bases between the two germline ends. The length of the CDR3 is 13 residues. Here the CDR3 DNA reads TGTGCCAGTAGGACGGGATTGGTCGAAGGCTACACCTTC. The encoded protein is CASRTGLVEGYTF.

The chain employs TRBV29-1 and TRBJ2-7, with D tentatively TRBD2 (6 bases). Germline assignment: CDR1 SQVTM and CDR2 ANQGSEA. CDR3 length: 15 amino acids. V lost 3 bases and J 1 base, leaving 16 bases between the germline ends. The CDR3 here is CSVEVEGLLSYEQYF. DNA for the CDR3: TGCAGCGTTGAGGTGGAGGGGCTTCTATCCTACGAGCAGTACTTC.

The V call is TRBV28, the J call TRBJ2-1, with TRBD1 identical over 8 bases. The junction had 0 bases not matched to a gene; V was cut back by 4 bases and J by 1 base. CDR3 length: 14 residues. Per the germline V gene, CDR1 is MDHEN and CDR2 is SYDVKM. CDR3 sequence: CASSYRGSYNEQFF. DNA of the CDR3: TGTGCCAGCAGTTACAGGGGGTCCTACAATGAGCAGTTCTTC.

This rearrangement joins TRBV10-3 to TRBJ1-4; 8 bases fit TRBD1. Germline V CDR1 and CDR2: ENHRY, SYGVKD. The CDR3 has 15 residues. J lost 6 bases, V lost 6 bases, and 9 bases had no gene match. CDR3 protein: CAISPDREGYEKLFF. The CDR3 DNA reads TGTGCCATCAGCCCGGACAGGGAGGGTTATGAAAAACTGTTTTTT.

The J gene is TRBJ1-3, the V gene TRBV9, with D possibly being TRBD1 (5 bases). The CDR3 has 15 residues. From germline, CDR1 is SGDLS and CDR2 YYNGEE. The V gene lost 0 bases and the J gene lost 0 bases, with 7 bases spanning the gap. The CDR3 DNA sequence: TGTGCCAGCAGCGTAGGGGGCAGCTCTGGAAACACCATATATTTT. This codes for CASSVGGSSGNTIYF.

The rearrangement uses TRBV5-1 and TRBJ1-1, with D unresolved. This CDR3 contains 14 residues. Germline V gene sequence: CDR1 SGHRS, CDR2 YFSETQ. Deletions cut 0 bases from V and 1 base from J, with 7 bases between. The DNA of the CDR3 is TGCGCCAGCAGCTTGGCCTGGCCGAACACTGAAGCTTTCTTT. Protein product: CASSLAWPNTEAFF.

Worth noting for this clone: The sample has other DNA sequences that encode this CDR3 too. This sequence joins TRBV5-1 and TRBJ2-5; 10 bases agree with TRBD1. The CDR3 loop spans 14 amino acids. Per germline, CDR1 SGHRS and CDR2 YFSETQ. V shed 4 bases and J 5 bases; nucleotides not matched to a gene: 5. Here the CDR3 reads CASSRTGGRETQYF. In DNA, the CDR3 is TGCGCCAGCAGCCGGACAGGGGGGAGGGAGACCCAGTACTTC.

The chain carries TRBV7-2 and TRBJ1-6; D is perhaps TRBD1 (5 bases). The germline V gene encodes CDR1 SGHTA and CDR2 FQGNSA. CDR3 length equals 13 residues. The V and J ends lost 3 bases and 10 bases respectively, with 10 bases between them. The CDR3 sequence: CASSLQGGSPLHF. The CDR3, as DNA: TGTGCCAGCAGCTTGCAGGGAGGATCACCCCTCCACTTT.

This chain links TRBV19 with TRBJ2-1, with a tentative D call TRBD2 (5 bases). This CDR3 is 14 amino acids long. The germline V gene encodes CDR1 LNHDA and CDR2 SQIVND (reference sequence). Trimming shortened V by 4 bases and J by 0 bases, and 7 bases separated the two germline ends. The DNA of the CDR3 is TGTGCCAGTAGTAACGGGAACTCCTACAATGAGCAGTTCTTC. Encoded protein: CASSNGNSYNEQFF.

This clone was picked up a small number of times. The CDR3 loop is CAWINDTNSNQPQHF. The CDR3 DNA sequence: TGTGCCTGGATCAACGACACCAATAGCAATCAGCCCCAGCATTTT. The chain links TRBV30 to TRBJ1-5; D not resolved. The CDR3 length is 15 residues. CDR1 and CDR2 from the germline V gene are GTSNPN and SVGIG (reference sequence). Trimming pared 4 bases from V and 0 bases from J, leaving 13 bases between.

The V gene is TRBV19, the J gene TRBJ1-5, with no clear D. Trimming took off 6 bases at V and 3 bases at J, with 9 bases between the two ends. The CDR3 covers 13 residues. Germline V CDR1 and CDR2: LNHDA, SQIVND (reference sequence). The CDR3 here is CASSQQVNQPQHF. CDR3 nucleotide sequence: TGTGCCAGTAGCCAACAAGTCAATCAGCCCCAGCATTTT.

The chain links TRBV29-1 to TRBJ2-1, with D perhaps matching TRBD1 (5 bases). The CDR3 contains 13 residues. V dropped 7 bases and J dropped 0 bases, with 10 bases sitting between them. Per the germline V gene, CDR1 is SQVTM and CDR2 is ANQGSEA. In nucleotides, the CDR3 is TGCAGCGGAGGAAGGGGCTCCTACAATGAGCAGTTCTTC. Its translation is CSGGRGSYNEQFF.

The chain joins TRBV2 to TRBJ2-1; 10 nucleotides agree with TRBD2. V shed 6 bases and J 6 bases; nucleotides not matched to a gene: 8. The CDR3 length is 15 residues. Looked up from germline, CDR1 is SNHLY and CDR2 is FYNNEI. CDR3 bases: TGTGCCAGCAGCCTTCTAGCGGGGGTCGGCAATGAGCAGTTCTTC. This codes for CASSLLAGVGNEQFF.

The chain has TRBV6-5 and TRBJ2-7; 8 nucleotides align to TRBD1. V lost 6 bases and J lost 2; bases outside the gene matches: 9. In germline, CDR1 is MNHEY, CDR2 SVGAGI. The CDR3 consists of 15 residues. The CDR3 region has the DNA TGTGCCAGCAGCGCAACAGGGGGAATGGCCTACGAGCAGTACTTC. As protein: CASSATGGMAYEQYF.

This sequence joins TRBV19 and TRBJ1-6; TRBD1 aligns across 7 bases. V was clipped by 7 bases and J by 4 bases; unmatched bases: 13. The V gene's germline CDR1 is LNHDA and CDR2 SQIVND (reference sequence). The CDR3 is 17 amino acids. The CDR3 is CASTLTRGGKYNSPLHF. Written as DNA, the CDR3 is TGTGCCAGTACCCTGACTCGAGGGGGCAAATATAATTCACCCCTCCACTTT.

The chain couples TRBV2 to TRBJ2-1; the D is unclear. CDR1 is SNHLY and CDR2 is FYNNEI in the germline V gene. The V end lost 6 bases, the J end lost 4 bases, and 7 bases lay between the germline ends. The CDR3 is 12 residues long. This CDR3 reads CASRFIYNEQFF. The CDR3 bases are TGTGCCAGCAGGTTTATTTACAATGAGCAGTTCTTC.